The T cell receptor beta chain described here comes from a study of persistence of HIV-infected CD4 T cells. Study-wide results and limits: TCR oligoclonality correlated with proviral oligoclonality in the same sorted populations. Bulk TCR data could not be restricted to HIV-1-infected CMV-responding cells.

The stimulus was an HIV-1 Gag 15-mer peptide pool, around 1.1 ug/peptide/mL. Sorting of responding CD4+ T cells relied on upregulated CD40 ligand together with CD69. The immunoSEQ assay was version 4, run in survey mode. The protocol was immunoSEQ multiplex PCR, while the TCRdb copy is restricted to in-frame clones and leaves out a portion. The sample has 19,000 or so clones; over 55% are singletons. A remark on this clone: The antigen remains unidentified.

Trimming removed 8 bases from V and 8 bases from J; junction bases left unmatched: 20. The length of the CDR3 is 16 residues. Germline V CDR1 and CDR2: ENHRY, SYGVKD. This TCR was sampled from an adult woman with HIV who was CMV-seropositive. The chain carries TRBV10-3 and TRBJ1-2, with TRBD1 identical over 7 bases. The sequencing used CD4+ T cells sorted from PBMCs after 18-hour stimulation, collected from a patient who received antiretroviral therapy. The CDR3 DNA sequence: TGTGCCATCCGGCCCCCTAGGACAGGCGGTGGTGGCGGCTACACCTTC. Residues: CAIRPPRTGGGGGYTF.